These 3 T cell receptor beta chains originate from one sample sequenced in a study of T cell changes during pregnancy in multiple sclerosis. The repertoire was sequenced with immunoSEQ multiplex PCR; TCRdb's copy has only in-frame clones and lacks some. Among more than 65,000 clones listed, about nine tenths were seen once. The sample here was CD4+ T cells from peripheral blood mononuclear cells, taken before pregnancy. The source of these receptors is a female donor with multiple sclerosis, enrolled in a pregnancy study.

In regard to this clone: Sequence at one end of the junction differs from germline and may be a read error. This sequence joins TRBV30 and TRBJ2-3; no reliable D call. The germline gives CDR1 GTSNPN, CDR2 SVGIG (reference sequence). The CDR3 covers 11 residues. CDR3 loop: CARSVLDTQYF. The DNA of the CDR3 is TGTGCCCGGAGTGTACTAGATACGCAGTATTTT.

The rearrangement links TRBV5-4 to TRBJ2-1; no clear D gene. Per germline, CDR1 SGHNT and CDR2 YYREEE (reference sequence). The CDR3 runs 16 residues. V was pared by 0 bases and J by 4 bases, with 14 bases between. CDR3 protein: CASSLVVGDRYNEQFF. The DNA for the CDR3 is TGTGCCAGCAGCTTGGTGGTCGGAGATAGGTACAATGAGCAGTTCTTC.

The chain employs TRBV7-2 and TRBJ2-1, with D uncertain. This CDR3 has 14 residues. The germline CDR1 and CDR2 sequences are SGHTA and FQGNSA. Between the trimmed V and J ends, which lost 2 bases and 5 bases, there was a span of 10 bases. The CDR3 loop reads CASSLKPLDNEQFF. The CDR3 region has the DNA TGTGCCAGCAGCTTAAAGCCGCTAGACAATGAGCAGTTCTTC.